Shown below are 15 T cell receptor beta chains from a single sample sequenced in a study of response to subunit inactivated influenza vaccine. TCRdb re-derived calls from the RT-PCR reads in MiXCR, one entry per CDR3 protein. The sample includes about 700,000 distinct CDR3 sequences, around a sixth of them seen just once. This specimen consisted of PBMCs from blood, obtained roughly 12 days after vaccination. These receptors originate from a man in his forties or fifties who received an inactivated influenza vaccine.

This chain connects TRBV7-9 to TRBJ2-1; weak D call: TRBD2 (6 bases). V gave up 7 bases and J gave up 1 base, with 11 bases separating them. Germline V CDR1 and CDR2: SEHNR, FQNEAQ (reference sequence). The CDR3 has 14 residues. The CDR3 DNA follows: TGTGCCAGCACCCGGGAGACTTCCTACAATGAGCAGTTCTTC. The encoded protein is CASTRETSYNEQFF. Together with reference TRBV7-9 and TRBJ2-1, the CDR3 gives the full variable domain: DTGVSQNPRHKITKRGQNVTFRCDPISEHNRLYWYRQTLGQGPEFLTYFQNEAQLEKSRLLSDRFSAERPKGSFSTLEIQRTEQGDSAMYLCASTRETSYNEQFFGPGTRLTVL.

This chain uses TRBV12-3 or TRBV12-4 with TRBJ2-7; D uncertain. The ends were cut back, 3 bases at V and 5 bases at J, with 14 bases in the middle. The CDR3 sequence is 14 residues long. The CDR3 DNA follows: TGTGCCAGCAGTTTTACCAGCTTCCTAGACGAGCAGTACTTC. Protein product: CASSFTSFLDEQYF.

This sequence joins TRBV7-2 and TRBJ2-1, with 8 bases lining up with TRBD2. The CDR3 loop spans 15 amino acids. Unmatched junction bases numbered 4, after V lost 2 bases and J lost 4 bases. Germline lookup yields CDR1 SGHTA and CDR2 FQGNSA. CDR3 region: CASSLSVAGYNEQFF. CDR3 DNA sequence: TGTGCCAGCAGCTTAAGCGTAGCGGGGTACAATGAGCAGTTCTTC. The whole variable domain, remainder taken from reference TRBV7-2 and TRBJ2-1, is GAGVSQSPSNKVTEKGKDVELRCDPISGHTALYWYRQSLGQGLEFLIYFQGNSAPDKSGLPSDRFSAERTGGSVSTLTIQRTQQEDSAVYLCASSLSVAGYNEQFFGPGTRLTVL.

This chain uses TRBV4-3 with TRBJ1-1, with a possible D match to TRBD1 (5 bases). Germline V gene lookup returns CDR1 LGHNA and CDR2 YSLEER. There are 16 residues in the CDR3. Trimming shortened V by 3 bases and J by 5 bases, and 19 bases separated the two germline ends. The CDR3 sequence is CASSQEGSGHGTEAFF. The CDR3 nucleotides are TGCGCCAGCAGCCAGGAGGGTTCGGGGCATGGAACTGAAGCTTTCTTT.

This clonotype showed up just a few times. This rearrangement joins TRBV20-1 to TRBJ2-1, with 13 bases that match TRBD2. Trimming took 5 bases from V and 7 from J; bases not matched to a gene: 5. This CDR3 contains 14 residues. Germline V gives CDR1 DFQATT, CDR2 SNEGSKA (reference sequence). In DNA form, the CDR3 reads TGCAGTGCTCCACTAGCGGGGGGGCGTAATGAGCAGTTCTTC. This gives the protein CSAPLAGGRNEQFF.

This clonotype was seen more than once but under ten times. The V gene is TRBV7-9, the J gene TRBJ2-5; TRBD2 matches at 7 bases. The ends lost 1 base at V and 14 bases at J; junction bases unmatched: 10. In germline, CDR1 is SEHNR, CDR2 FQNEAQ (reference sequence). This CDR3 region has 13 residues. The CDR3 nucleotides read TGTGCCAGCAGCTTAGATTTAGGACTAGTGGATTACTTC. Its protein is CASSLDLGLVDYF. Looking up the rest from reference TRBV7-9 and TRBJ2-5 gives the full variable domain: DTGVSQNPRHKITKRGQNVTFRCDPISEHNRLYWYRQTLGQGPEFLTYFQNEAQLEKSRLLSDRFSAERPKGSFSTLEIQRTEQGDSAMYLCASSLDLGLVDYFGPGTRLLVL.

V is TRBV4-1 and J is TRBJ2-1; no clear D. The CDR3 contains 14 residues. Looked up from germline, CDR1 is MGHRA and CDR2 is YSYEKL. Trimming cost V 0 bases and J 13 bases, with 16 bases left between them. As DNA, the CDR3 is TGCGCCAGCAGCCAAGAGCCTACTGGCGGTACCCAGTTCTTC. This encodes CASSQEPTGGTQFF.

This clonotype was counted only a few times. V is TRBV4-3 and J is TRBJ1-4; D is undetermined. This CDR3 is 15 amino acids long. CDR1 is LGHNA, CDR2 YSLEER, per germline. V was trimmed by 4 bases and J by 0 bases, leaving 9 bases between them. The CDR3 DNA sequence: TGCGCCAGCAGCCCTGCCTTTGCAACTAATGAAAAACTGTTTTTT. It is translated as CASSPAFATNEKLFF.

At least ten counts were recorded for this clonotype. The CDR3 DNA sequence: TGCGCCAGCAGTATTACCGGGACAGCCCTCGACGAGCAGTACTTC. Its translation is CASSITGTALDEQYF. The rearrangement joins TRBV10-2 to TRBJ2-7; 7 positions match TRBD1. The trim removed 5 bases at V and 5 bases at J, leaving 12 bases unmatched. The CDR3 has 15 amino acids. CDR1 is WSHSY and CDR2 is SAAADI in the germline V gene.

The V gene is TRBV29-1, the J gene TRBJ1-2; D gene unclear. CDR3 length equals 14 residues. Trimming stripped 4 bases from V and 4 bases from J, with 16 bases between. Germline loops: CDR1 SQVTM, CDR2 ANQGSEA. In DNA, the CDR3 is TGCAGCGTTGCACAACCGCCCAGGCTCTATGGCTACACCTTC. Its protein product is CSVAQPPRLYGYTF.

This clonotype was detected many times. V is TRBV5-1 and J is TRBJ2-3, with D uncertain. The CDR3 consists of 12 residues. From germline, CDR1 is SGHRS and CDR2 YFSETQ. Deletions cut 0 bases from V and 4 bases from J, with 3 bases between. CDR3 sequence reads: CASSLAADTQYF. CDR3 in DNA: TGCGCCAGCAGCTTGGCCGCAGATACGCAGTATTTT. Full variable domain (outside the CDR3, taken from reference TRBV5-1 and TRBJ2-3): KAGVTQTPRYLIKTRGQQVTLSCSPISGHRSVSWYQQTPGQGLQFLFEYFSETQRNKGNFPGRFSGRQFSNSRSEMNVSTLELGDSALYLCASSLAADTQYFGPGTRLTVL.

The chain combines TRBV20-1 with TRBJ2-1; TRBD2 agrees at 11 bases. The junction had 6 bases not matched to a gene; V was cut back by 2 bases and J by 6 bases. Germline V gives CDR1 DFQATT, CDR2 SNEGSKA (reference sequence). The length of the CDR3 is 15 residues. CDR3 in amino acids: CSARSTSGRGNEQFF. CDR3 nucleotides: TGCAGTGCTAGATCAACTAGCGGGAGAGGCAATGAGCAGTTCTTC.

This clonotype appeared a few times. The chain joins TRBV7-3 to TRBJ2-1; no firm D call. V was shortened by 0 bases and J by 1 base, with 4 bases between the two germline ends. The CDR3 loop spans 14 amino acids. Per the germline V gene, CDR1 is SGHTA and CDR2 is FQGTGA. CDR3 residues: CASSLTESYNEQFF. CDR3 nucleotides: TGTGCCAGCAGCTTAACGGAATCCTACAATGAGCAGTTCTTC. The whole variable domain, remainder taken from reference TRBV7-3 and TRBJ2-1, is GAGVSQTPSNKVTEKGKYVELRCDPISGHTALYWYRQSLGQGPEFLIYFQGTGAADDSGLPNDRFFAVRPEGSVSTLKIQRTERGDSAVYLCASSLTESYNEQFFGPGTRLTVL.

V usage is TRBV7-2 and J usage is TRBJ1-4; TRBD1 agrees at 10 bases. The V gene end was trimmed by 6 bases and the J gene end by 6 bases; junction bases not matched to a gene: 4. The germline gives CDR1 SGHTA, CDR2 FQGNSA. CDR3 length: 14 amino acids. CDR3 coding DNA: TGTGCCAGCAGGCCGGGACAGGGGTATGAAAAACTGTTTTTT. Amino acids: CASRPGQGYEKLFF.

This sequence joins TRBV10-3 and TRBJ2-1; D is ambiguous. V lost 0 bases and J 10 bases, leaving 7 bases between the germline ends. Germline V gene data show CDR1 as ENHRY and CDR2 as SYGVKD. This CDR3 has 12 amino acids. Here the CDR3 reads CAISESAGEQFF. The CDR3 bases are TGTGCCATCAGTGAGTCTGCAGGAGAGCAGTTCTTC.